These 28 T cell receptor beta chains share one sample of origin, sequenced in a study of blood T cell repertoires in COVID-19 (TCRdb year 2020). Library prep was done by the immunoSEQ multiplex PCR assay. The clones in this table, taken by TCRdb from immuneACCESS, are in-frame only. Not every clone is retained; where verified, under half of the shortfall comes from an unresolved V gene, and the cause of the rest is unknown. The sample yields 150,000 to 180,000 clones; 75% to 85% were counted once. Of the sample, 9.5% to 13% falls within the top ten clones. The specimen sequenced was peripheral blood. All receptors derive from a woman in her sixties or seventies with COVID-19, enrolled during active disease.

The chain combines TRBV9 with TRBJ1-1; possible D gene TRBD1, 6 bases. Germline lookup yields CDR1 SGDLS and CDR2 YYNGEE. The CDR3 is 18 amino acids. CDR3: CPTSVGGGQGLMNTEAFF. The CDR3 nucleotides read TGTCCCACCAGCGTAGGGGGGGGCCAGGGGCTCATGAACACTGAAGCTTTCTTT.

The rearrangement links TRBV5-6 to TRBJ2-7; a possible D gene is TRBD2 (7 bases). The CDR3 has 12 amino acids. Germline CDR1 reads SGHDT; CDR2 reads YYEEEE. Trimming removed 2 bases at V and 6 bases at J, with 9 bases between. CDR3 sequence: CASSFGGREQYV. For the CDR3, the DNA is TGTGCCAGCAGCTTCGGGGGGCGCGAGCAGTACGTC.

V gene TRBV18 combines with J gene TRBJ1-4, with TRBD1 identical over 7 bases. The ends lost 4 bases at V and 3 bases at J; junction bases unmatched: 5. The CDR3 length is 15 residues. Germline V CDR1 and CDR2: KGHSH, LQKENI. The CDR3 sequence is CASSLYRGPNEKLFF. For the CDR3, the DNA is TGTGCCAGCTCACTATACAGGGGACCTAATGAAAAACTGTTTTTT.

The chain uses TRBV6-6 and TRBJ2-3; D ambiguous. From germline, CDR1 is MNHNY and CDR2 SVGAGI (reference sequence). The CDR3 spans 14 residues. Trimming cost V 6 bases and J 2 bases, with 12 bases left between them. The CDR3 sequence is CASRPPRITDTQYF. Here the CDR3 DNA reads TGTGCCAGCAGGCCTCCTAGGATCACAGATACGCAGTATTTT.

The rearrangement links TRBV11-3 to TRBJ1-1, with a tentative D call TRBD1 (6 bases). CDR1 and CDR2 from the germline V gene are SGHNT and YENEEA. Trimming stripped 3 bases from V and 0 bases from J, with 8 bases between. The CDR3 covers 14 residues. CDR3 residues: CASSFSGVNTEAFF. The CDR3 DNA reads TGTGCCAGCAGCTTTTCAGGGGTGAACACTGAAGCTTTCTTT.

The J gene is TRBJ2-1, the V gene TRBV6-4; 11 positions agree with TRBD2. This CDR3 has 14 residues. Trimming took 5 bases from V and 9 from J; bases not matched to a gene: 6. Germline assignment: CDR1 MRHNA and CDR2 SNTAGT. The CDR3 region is CASSLAGGHLEQFF. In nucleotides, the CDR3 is TGTGCCAGCAGTCTAGCGGGGGGCCACCTTGAGCAGTTCTTC.

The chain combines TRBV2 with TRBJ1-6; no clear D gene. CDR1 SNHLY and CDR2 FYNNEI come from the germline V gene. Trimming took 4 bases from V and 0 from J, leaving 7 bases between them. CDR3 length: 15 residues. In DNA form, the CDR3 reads TGTGCCAGCAGTGTACCGAGCTCCTATAATTCACCCCTCCACTTT. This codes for CASSVPSSYNSPLHF.

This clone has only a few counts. The CDR3 nucleotides read TGTGCCAGTAGGACCAGGACAGGGACGGTACTGCAGGATGGCTACACCTTC. Its translation is CASRTRTGTVLQDGYTF. The chain uses TRBV19 and TRBJ1-2; 8 bases are shared with TRBD1. The germline V gene encodes CDR1 LNHDA and CDR2 SQIVND (reference sequence). The CDR3 is 17 residues long. Losses at the gene ends were 6 bases for V and 6 bases for J; bases not matched to a gene: 18.

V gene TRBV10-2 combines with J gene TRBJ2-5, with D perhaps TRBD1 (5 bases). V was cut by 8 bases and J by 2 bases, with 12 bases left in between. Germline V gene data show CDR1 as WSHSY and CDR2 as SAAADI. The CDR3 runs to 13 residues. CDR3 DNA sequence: TGCGCCAGCTCACAGGTTTCGCAAGAGACCCAGTACTTC. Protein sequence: CASSQVSQETQYF.

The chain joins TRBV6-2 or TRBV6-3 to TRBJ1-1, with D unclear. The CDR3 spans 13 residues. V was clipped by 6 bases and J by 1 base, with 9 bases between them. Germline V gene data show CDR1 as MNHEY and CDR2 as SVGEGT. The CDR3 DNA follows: TGTGCCAGCAGCTCCCGGTGGAACACTGAAGCTTTCTTT. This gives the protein CASSSRWNTEAFF.

CDR3 sequence: CASSLNGLRTGELFF. The CDR3 bases are TGCGCCAGCAGCTTGAATGGTCTGAGGACCGGGGAGCTGTTTTTT. The gene calls are TRBV5-1 and TRBJ2-2; D remains unclear. Germline-derived CDR1 and CDR2 are SGHRS and YFSETQ. The CDR3 runs 15 residues. V shed 1 base and J shed 5 bases, with 12 bases lying between them. Full variable domain (rest looked up from reference TRBV5-1 and TRBJ2-2): KAGVTQTPRYLIKTRGQQVTLSCSPISGHRSVSWYQQTPGQGLQFLFEYFSETQRNKGNFPGRFSGRQFSNSRSEMNVSTLELGDSALYLCASSLNGLRTGELFFGEGSRLTVL.

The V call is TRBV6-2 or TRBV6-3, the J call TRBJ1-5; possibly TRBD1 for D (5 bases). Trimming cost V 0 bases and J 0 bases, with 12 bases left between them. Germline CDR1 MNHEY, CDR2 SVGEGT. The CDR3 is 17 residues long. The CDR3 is CASSYSAKGNSNQPQHF. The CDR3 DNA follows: TGTGCCAGCAGTTACTCGGCGAAGGGGAATAGCAATCAGCCCCAGCATTTT.

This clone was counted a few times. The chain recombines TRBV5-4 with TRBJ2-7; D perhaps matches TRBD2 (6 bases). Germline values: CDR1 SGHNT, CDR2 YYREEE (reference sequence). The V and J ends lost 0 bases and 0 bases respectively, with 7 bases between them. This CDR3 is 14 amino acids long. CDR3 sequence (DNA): TGTGCCAGCAGCTTGGGGCGGGGCTCCTACGAGCAGTACTTC. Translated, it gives CASSLGRGSYEQYF.

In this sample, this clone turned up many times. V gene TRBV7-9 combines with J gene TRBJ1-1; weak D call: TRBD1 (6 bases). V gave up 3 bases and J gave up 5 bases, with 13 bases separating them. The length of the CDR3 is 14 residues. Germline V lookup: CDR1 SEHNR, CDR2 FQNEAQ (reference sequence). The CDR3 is CASSFTQGRTEAFF. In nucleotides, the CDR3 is TGTGCCAGCAGCTTCACCCAGGGGAGAACTGAAGCTTTCTTT.

The CDR3 sequence: CAGGRGGKGYLVYGYTF. CDR3 nucleotide sequence: TGTGCCGGGGGCCGGGGGGGGAAGGGGTACCTCGTCTATGGCTACACCTTC. V is TRBV30 and J is TRBJ1-2, with a tentative D call TRBD1 (6 bases). V dropped 8 bases and J dropped 4 bases, with 29 bases sitting between them. Germline assignment: CDR1 GTSNPN and CDR2 SVGIG (reference sequence). The CDR3 consists of 17 residues.

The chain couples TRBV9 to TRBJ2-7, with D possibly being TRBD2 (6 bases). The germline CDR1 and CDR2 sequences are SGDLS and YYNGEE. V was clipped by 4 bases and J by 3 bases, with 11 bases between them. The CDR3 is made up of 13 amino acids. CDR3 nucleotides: TGTGCCAGCAGCAGCCCTAGCGACTACGAGCAGTACTTC. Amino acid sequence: CASSSPSDYEQYF.

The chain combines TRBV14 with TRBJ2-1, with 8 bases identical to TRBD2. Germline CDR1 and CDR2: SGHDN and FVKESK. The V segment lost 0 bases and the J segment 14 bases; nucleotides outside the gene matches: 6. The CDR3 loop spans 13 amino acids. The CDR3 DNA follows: TGTGCCAGCAGCCAAGACGAGGTAGCGGGAAAGTTCTTC. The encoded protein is CASSQDEVAGKFF.

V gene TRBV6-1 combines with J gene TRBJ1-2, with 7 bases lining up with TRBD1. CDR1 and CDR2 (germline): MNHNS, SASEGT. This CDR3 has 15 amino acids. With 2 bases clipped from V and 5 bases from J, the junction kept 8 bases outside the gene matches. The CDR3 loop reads CASSETGTAVYGYTF. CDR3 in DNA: TGTGCCAGCAGTGAAACCGGGACAGCAGTTTATGGCTACACCTTC.

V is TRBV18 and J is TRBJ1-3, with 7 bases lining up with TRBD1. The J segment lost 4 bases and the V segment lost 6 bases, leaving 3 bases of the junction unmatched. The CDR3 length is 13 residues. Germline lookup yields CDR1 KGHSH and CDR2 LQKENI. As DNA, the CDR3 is TGTGCCAGCTCTCGGGGACAGGGAAACACCATATATTTT. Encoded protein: CASSRGQGNTIYF.

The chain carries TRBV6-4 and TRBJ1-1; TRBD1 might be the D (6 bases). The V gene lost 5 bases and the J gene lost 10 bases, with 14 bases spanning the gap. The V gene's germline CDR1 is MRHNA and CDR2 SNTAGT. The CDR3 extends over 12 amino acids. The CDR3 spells CASSSRTGRAFF. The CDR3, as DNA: TGTGCCAGCAGTAGCAGAACAGGGAGAGCTTTCTTT.

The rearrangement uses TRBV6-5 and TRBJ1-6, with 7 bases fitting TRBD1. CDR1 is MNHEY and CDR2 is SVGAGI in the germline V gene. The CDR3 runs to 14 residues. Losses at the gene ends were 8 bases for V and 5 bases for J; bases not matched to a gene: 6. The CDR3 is CASARDSDNSPLHF. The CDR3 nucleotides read TGTGCCAGCGCCCGGGACAGTGATAATTCACCCCTCCACTTT.

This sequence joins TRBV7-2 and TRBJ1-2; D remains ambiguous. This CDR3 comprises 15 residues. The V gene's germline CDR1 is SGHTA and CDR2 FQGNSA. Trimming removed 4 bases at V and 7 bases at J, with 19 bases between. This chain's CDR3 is CASSSPRRQYGGYTF. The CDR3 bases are TGTGCCAGCAGCTCCCCCCGGAGGCAGTACGGTGGCTACACCTTC.

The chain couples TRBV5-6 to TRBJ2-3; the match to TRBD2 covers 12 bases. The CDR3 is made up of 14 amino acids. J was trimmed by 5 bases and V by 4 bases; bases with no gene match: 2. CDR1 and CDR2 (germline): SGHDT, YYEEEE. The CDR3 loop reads CASSGLAGLDTQYF. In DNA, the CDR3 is TGTGCCAGCAGCGGACTAGCGGGGTTAGATACGCAGTATTTT.

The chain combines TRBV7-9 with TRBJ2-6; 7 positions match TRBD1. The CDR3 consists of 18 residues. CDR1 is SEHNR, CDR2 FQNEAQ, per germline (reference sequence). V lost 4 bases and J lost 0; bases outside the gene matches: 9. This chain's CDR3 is CASSSDRQTFSGANVLTF. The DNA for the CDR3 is TGTGCCAGCAGCTCGGACAGGCAAACATTCTCTGGGGCCAACGTCCTGACTTTC. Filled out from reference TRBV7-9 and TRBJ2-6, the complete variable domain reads DTGVSQNPRHKITKRGQNVTFRCDPISEHNRLYWYRQTLGQGPEFLTYFQNEAQLEKSRLLSDRFSAERPKGSFSTLEIQRTEQGDSAMYLCASSSDRQTFSGANVLTFGAGSRLTVL.

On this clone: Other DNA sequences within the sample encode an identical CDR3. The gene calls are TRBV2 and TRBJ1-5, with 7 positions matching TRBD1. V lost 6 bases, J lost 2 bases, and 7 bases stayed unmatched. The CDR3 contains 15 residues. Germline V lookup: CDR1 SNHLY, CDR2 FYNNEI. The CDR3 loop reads CASSGSGQGNQPQHF. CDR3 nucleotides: TGTGCCAGCAGCGGATCCGGACAGGGCAATCAGCCCCAGCATTTT.

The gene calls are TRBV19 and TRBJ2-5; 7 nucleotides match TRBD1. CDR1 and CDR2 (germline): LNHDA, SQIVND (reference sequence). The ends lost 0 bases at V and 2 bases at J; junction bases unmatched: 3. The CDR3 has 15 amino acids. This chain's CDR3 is CASSIDPRGQETQYF. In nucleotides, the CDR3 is TGTGCCAGTAGTATAGACCCCAGGGGGCAAGAGACCCAGTACTTC.

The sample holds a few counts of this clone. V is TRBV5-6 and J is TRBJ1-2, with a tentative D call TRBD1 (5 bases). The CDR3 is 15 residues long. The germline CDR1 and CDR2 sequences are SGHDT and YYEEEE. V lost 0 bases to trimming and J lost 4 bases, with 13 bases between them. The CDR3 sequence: CASSLAAGSSYGYTF. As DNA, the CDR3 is TGTGCCAGCAGCTTGGCCGCAGGGTCGTCCTATGGCTACACCTTC.

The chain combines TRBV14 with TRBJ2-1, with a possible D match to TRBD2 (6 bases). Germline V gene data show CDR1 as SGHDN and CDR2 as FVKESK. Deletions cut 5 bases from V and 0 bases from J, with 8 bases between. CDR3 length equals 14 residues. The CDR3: CASSLTSSYNEQFF. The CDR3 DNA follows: TGTGCCAGCAGCTTGACTAGCTCCTACAATGAGCAGTTCTTC.